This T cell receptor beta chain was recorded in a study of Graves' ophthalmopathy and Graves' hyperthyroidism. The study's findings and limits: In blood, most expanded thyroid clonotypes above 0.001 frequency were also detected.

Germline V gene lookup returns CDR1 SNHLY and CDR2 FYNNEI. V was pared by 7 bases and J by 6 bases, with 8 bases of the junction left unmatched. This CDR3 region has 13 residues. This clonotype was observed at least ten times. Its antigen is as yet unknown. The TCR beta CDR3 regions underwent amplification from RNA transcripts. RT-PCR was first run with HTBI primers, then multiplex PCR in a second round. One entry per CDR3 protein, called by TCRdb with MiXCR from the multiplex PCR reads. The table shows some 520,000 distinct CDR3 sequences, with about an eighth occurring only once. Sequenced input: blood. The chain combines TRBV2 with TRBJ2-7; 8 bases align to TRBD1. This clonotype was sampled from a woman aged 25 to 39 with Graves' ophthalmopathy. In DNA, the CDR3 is TGTGCCAGCATGAGGACAGGGAAAGGCGAGCAGTACTTC. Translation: CASMRTGKGEQYF.